Shown below are 17 T cell receptor beta chains from a single sample sequenced in a study of cytomegalovirus exposure and HLA in healthy donors. 13 Jbeta primers and 60 Vbeta primers were used for the PCR. The method was immunoSEQ multiplex PCR; TCRdb's version includes in-frame clones alone and lacks a portion of them. The sample has some 110,000 clones; just over 65% are singletons. Sequencing was done on a sample of PBMCs. The receptors come from a young man in good health and CMV-seronegative.

The chain recombines TRBV19 with TRBJ1-2; the match to TRBD1 covers 8 bases. This CDR3 has 13 amino acids. CDR1 and CDR2 (germline): LNHDA, SQIVND (reference sequence). The trim removed 5 bases at V and 2 bases at J, leaving 1 base unmatched. The CDR3, as DNA: TGTGCCAGTAGTCGACAGGGGAACTATGGCTACACCTTC. As protein: CASSRQGNYGYTF.

For this clone: Likely a read error: the CDR3 ends without its conserved phenylalanine or tryptophan. It is unclear where the CDR3 begins or ends on the DNA, so no DNA is shown, and the CDR3 is as TCRdb lists it. The J gene is TRBJ1-4, the V gene TRBV11-1; the table's D call, TRBD1, has no DNA check behind it. Per germline, CDR1 SGHAT and CDR2 FQDESV (reference sequence). The CDR3 is made up of 15 amino acids, end residues included. CDR3 loop: CASSLTYRYDRVSVS.

This clone was seen more than once but under ten times. The chain joins TRBV5-1 to TRBJ1-1, with unresolved D. This CDR3 is 18 amino acids long. Looked up from germline, CDR1 is SGHRS and CDR2 is YFSETQ. Trimming cost V 0 bases and J 1 base, with 19 bases left between them. CDR3 nucleotides: TGCGCCAGCAGCTTGGCTGTTTTTTCTTCAATGGCGAACACTGAAGCTTTCTTT. It translates to CASSLAVFSSMANTEAFF. The variable domain in full, completed from reference TRBV5-1 and TRBJ1-1, reads KAGVTQTPRYLIKTRGQQVTLSCSPISGHRSVSWYQQTPGQGLQFLFEYFSETQRNKGNFPGRFSGRQFSNSRSEMNVSTLELGDSALYLCASSLAVFSSMANTEAFFGQGTRLTVV.

The chain carries TRBV28 and TRBJ2-5; D might be TRBD1 (6 bases). CDR1 is MDHEN and CDR2 is SYDVKM in the germline V gene. This CDR3 has 12 amino acids. Trimming pared 7 bases from V and 5 bases from J, leaving 11 bases between. CDR3 loop: CASIKQGETQYF. CDR3 coding DNA: TGTGCCAGCATTAAGCAGGGGGAGACCCAGTACTTC.

The chain has TRBV7-3 and TRBJ2-3, with D unclear. The germline V and J ends were trimmed by 5 bases and 0 bases, with 9 bases remaining between them. CDR3 length: 14 residues. Germline CDR1 is SGHTA and CDR2 is FQGTGA. This CDR3 is CASSRGISTDTQYF. The CDR3 nucleotides are TGTGCCAGCAGCCGAGGAATCAGCACAGATACGCAGTATTTT.

This clone was recorded a few times. The V and J genes are TRBV9 and TRBJ2-1, with D perhaps matching TRBD2 (5 bases). The germline V gene encodes CDR1 SGDLS and CDR2 YYNGEE. This CDR3 spans 17 amino acids. V was pared by 0 bases and J by 3 bases, with 16 bases between. The CDR3 DNA reads TGTGCCAGCAGCGTAGCGGGCTGGGGAGTGGGCTACAATGAGCAGTTCTTC. It yields the protein CASSVAGWGVGYNEQFF.

This rearrangement joins TRBV9 to TRBJ2-3, with a possible D match to TRBD1 (6 bases). V was trimmed by 4 bases and J by 2 bases, leaving 17 bases between them. Germline CDR1 and CDR2: SGDLS and YYNGEE. This CDR3 comprises 16 residues. CDR3 amino acids: CASSIQLEGVTDTQYF. The DNA for the CDR3 is TGTGCCAGCAGCATCCAACTAGAGGGGGTCACAGATACGCAGTATTTT.

This chain uses TRBV27 with TRBJ2-1; 7 bases align to TRBD1. This CDR3 is 12 amino acids long. V shed 5 bases, J shed 7 bases, and the junction held 2 bases outside the gene matches. Germline V gene data show CDR1 as MNHEY and CDR2 as SMNVEV (reference sequence). Here the CDR3 reads CASSIRGNEQFF. The CDR3 coding sequence is TGTGCCAGCAGTATCAGGGGGAATGAGCAGTTCTTC.

V is TRBV5-8 and J is TRBJ2-7; 10 bases match TRBD1. Germline CDR1 and CDR2: SGHTS and YDEGEE. Losses at the gene ends were 4 bases for V and 6 bases for J; bases not matched to a gene: 16. CDR3 size: 17 residues. The CDR3 sequence: CASSPRGPGQGWGEQYF. In DNA form, the CDR3 reads TGTGCCAGCAGCCCCCGGGGACCGGGACAGGGGTGGGGCGAGCAGTACTTC.

The rearrangement links TRBV25-1 to TRBJ2-7, with 9 bases lining up with TRBD1. From germline, CDR1 is MGHDK and CDR2 SYGVNS. V trimming: 2 bases; J trimming: 3 bases; junction bases outside the gene matches: 5. There are 15 residues in the CDR3. CDR3 coding DNA: TGTGCCAGCAGTGAACCTAACAGGGGGCTCTACGAGCAGTACTTC. The encoded protein is CASSEPNRGLYEQYF.

The chain couples TRBV5-1 to TRBJ2-5; weak D call: TRBD1 (5 bases). The germline V gene has CDR1 SGHRS and CDR2 YFSETQ. The V end was cut by 4 bases, the J end by 1 base, with 11 bases between. There are 14 residues in the CDR3. The CDR3 is CASSGAISQETQYF. The CDR3 DNA is TGCGCCAGCAGCGGGGCAATTTCCCAAGAGACCCAGTACTTC.

The sample holds a few counts of this clone. The chain has TRBV18 and TRBJ2-1; the match to TRBD2 covers 13 bases. Germline CDR1 reads KGHSH; CDR2 reads LQKENI. CDR3 size: 17 residues. V lost 5 bases to trimming and J lost 8 bases; unmatched junction nucleotides: 12. The DNA for the CDR3 is TGTGCCAGCTCAACCAGCTTAACTAGCGGGAGGGCCCATGAGCAGTTCTTC. Translating gives CASSTSLTSGRAHEQFF.

The J gene is TRBJ2-7, the V gene TRBV28; 14 nucleotides line up with TRBD2. The germline gives CDR1 MDHEN, CDR2 SYDVKM. V gave up 5 bases and J gave up 0 bases; unmatched junction bases: 9. The CDR3 spans 18 residues. The CDR3 protein is CASSQSGLAGGLSYEQYF. The CDR3 region has the DNA TGTGCCAGCAGTCAATCAGGACTAGCGGGAGGACTCTCCTACGAGCAGTACTTC.

This clone has a single count. The chain's CDR3 is CSVEDSGEQYF. CDR3 coding DNA: TGCAGCGTTGAGGACAGCGGCGAGCAGTACTTC. The chain couples TRBV29-1 to TRBJ2-7; TRBD1 is a possible D gene (6 bases). V was clipped by 3 bases and J by 6 bases, with 9 bases between them. The V gene's germline CDR1 is SQVTM and CDR2 ANQGSEA. The CDR3 is 11 amino acids.

The V and J genes are TRBV19 and TRBJ2-1; TRBD1 agrees at 8 bases. The V and J ends lost 4 bases and 10 bases, in that order; junction bases with no gene match: 18. The CDR3 has 17 residues. CDR1 and CDR2 from the germline V gene are LNHDA and SQIVND (reference sequence). The DNA of the CDR3 is TGTGCCAGTAGTACCAAGGGACAGGCATGGGTCCAATACGAGCAGTTCTTC. It specifies CASSTKGQAWVQYEQFF.

This clone was detected only a few times. J is TRBJ1-2 and V is TRBV20-1, with no clear D. Germline V gives CDR1 DFQATT, CDR2 SNEGSKA (reference sequence). The length of the CDR3 is 11 residues. V was trimmed by 8 bases and J by 0 bases, leaving 7 bases between them. The CDR3 here is CSLTSNYGYTF. DNA of the CDR3: TGCAGTTTGACTTCTAACTATGGCTACACCTTC.

The chain has TRBV19 and TRBJ2-1; tentatively, D is TRBD2 (5 bases). Germline V gene lookup returns CDR1 LNHDA and CDR2 SQIVND (reference sequence). The V end was cut by 6 bases, the J end by 6 bases, with 12 bases between. The CDR3 consists of 13 residues. CDR3 DNA sequence: TGTGCCAGTAGCCTAGCTAGGTTCAATGAGCAGTTCTTC. Translation: CASSLARFNEQFF.